A few counts support the clone carrying this TCR beta chain. Each CDR3 protein gets one entry after TCRdb re-called the RT-PCR reads with MiXCR. The data contain about 680,000 distinct CDR3 sequences, 13% to 15% of them singletons. Per germline, CDR1 ENHRY and CDR2 SYGVKD. V shed 0 bases and J 5 bases; nucleotides not matched to a gene: 10. The CDR3 covers 17 residues. This TCR derives from a female donor in good health, serving as a healthy control. The material sequenced was memory CD4+ T cells from blood. The chain has TRBV10-3 and TRBJ2-5; 9 bases match TRBD2. This CDR3 reads CAISESRGSGGAETQYF. Written as DNA, the CDR3 is TGTGCCATCAGTGAGTCGAGAGGTAGCGGGGGCGCGGAGACCCAGTACTTC.